The rows below give T cell receptor beta chains drawn from one sample of a study of chronic HIV infection and antiretroviral therapy. Each CDR3 protein is one row after TCRdb ran MiXCR on the 5' RACE reads. The table has 40,000 to 50,000 distinct CDR3 sequences, roughly 19% seen once; the top ten hold 2.5% to 3%. The specimen sequenced was peripheral blood. The receptors stem from an adult who had HIV and had not received antiretroviral therapy, or was an uninfected healthy control (not recorded which). Each CDR3 is given with its conserved first and last residue. The D gene is left open where the match is weak. Some rows mark clone size as missing; the rest say once, few, many or name a class of expanded clone.

.	.	13	TRBV7-3	TRBJ2-4	TGTGCCAGCAGCTTAACAAGGGAAAGCATTCAGTACTTC	CASSLTRESIQYF
TRBD2	.	15	TRBV2	TRBJ2-7	TGTGCCAGCAGTGAAGGGGCTAGCGGGAGTTACCCTAAGTACTTC	CASSEGASGSYPKYF
.	few	14	TRBV3-1	TRBJ1-1	TGTGCCAGCAGCCAAGCCGGGATGAACACTGAAGCTTTCTTT	CASSQAGMNTEAFF
TRBD1	.	14	TRBV24-1	TRBJ1-2	TGTGCCACCAGTGGAGTACAGGGGGACTATGGCTACACCTTC	CATSGVQGDYGYTF
.	few	13	TRBV11-2	TRBJ1-2	TGTGCCAGCAGCCCTCGTATCGCCTATGGCTACACCTTC	CASSPRIAYGYTF
.	.	14	TRBV28	TRBJ1-2	TGTGCCAGCAGCACGAGGGGGGGAGCGAATGGCTACACCTTC	CASSTRGGANGYTF
TRBD1	many	14	TRBV6-1	TRBJ1-4	TGTGCCAGCAGTGGGGGACAGTATAATGAAAAACTGTTTTTT	CASSGGQYNEKLFF
TRBD2	few	12	TRBV6-5	TRBJ2-3	TGTGCCAGCGTAAGCGGGGGAGATACGCAGTATTTT	CASVSGGDTQYF
.	few	11	TRBV5-1	TRBJ2-7	TGCGCCAGCAGCTTGGCCTACGAGCAGTACTTC	CASSLAYEQYF
.	.	15	TRBV5-1	TRBJ2-3	TGCGCCAGCAGACCACTTGGGGGCTTAACAGATACGCAGTATTTT	CASRPLGGLTDTQYF
.	few	12	TRBV29-1	TRBJ1-1	TGCAGCGGGACACGCGGGTACACTGAAGCTTTCTTT	CSGTRGYTEAFF
TRBD2	.	12	TRBV28	TRBJ2-1	TGTGCCAGCAGTTTATGGCTAGCGGGGCTCCAGTTC	CASSLWLAGLQF
.	few	16	TRBV28	TRBJ2-7	TGTGCCAGCAGCCAAGCTCCGGGCCCGGCACCTTACGAGCAGTACTTC	CASSQAPGPAPYEQYF
.	few	13	TRBV28	TRBJ2-7	TGTGCCAGCACCTCACCCAGGGTTGGTGAGCAGTACTTC	CASTSPRVGEQYF
.	.	13	TRBV4-1	TRBJ1-1	TGCGCCAGCAGCCAAGCTGTAGACACTGAAGCTTTCTTT	CASSQAVDTEAFF
.	few	14	TRBV4-1	TRBJ1-1	TGCGCCAGCAGCCAAGTCAGCCCGAACACTGAAGCTTTCTTT	CASSQVSPNTEAFF
TRBD1	.	15	TRBV9	TRBJ1-5	TGTGCCAGCAGCTTAGGGACAGCGGTATCGGAGCCCCAGCATTTT	CASSLGTAVSEPQHF
.	.	15	TRBV7-8	TRBJ2-7	TGTGCCAGCTGTCCGACTAAACTAGTACTGGACGAGCAGTACTTC	CASCPTKLVLDEQYF
TRBD2	many	16	TRBV19	TRBJ2-7	TGTGCCAGTAGTATGGGAGCCAGCGGGAGCTCCTACGAGCAGTACTTC	CASSMGASGSSYEQYF
.	few	15	TRBV6-6	TRBJ1-1	TGTGCCAGCAGTTACCCCCGGACGGAATACACTGAAGCTTTCTTT	CASSYPRTEYTEAFF
.	few	15	TRBV30	TRBJ2-7	TGTGCCTGGAGCGACTTCGGTACAGCAGCCTACGAGCAGTACTTC	CAWSDFGTAAYEQYF
.	.	13	TRBV12-3/TRBV12-4	TRBJ1-1	TGTGCCAGCAGTTTCATCAGGAACACTGAAGCTTTCTTT	CASSFIRNTEAFF
.	.	14	TRBV27	TRBJ2-3	TGTGCCAGCAGTACCCGCGGAGCTACAGATACGCAGTATTTT	CASSTRGATDTQYF
.	.	18	TRBV5-1	TRBJ2-3	TGCGCCAGCAGCTTGGTGGCCCAGGGCACCGATAGCACAGATACGCAGTATTTT	CASSLVAQGTDSTDTQYF
TRBD1	.	15	TRBV29-1	TRBJ2-6	TGCAGCGTTGCCGAGGGGGCGCCTGGGGCCAACGTCCTGACTTTC	CSVAEGAPGANVLTF